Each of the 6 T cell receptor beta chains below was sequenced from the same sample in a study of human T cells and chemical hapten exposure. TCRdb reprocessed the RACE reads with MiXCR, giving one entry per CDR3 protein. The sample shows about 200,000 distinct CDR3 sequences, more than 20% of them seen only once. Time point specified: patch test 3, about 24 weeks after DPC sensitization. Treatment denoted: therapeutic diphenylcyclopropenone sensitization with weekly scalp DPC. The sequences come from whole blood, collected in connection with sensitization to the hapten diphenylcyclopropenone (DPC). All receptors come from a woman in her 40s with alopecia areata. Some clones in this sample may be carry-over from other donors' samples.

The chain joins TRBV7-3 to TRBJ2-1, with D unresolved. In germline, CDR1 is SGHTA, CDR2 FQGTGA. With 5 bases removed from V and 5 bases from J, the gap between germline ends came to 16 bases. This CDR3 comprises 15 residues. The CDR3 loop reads CASSPYGQTHNEQFF. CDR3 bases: TGTGCCAGCAGCCCTTATGGGCAGACTCACAATGAGCAGTTCTTC.

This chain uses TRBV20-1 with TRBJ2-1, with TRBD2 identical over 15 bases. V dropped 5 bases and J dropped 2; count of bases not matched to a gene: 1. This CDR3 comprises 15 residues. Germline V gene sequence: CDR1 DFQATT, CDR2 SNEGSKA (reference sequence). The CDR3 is CSAWTSGRAYNEQFF. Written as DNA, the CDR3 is TGCAGTGCTTGGACTAGCGGGAGGGCCTACAATGAGCAGTTCTTC.

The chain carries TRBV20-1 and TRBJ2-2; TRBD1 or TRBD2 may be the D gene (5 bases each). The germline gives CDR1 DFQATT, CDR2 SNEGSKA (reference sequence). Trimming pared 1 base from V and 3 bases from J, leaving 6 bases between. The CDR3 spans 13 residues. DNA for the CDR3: TGCAGTGCTAGAGCGGGGCACACCGGGGAGCTGTTTTTT. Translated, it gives CSARAGHTGELFF.

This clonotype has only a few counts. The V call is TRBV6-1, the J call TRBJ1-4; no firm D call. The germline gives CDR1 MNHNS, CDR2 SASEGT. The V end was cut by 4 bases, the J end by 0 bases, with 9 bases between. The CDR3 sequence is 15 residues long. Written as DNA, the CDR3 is TGTGCCAGCAGTGTCGACCCTGCAACTAATGAAAAACTGTTTTTT. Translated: CASSVDPATNEKLFF.

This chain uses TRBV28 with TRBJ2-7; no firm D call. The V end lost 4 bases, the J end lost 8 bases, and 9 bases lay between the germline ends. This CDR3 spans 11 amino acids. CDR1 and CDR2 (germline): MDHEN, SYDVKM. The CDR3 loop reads CASSSTLQQYF. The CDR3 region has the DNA TGTGCCAGCAGTTCTACGCTTCAGCAGTACTTC.

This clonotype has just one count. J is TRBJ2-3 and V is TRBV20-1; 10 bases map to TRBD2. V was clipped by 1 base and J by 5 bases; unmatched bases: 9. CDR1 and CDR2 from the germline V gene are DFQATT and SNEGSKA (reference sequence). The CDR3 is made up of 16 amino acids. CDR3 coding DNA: TGCAGTGCTAGAGCCACTAGCGGGAATTTTGGAGATACGCAGTATTTT. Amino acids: CSARATSGNFGDTQYF.